Below, 4 T cell receptor beta chains from the same sample are listed, as sequenced in a study of CD8 T cells in ankylosing spondylitis. TCRdb passed the 5' RACE reads through MiXCR, listing each CDR3 protein once. This sample has roughly 240,000 distinct CDR3 sequences, with over 30% found just once. The sequenced material came from blood, either unsorted or a sorted T cell fraction (not recorded which). The source of these receptors is a male donor with ankylosing spondylitis or in good health (not recorded which).

The chain has TRBV20-1 and TRBJ1-5; D might be TRBD1 (5 bases). Germline CDR1 is DFQATT and CDR2 is SNEGSKA (reference sequence). Trimming removed 6 bases at V and 2 bases at J, with 14 bases between. The CDR3 runs 14 residues. The CDR3 nucleotides read TGCAGTGCCTTGGGGGAGGCTGGCAATCAGCCCCAGCATTTT. This encodes CSALGEAGNQPQHF.

The chain joins TRBV27 to TRBJ2-2, with 9 bases identical to TRBD1. Unmatched junction bases numbered 3, after V lost 3 bases and J lost 1 base. This CDR3 has 16 amino acids. In germline, CDR1 is MNHEY, CDR2 SMNVEV (reference sequence). CDR3 amino acids: CASSFAGQGNTGELFF. CDR3 nucleotides: TGTGCCAGCAGTTTTGCGGGACAGGGGAACACCGGGGAGCTGTTTTTT.

The J gene is TRBJ1-5, the V gene TRBV7-6; tentative D call: TRBD1 (6 bases). Per germline, CDR1 SGHVS and CDR2 FNYEAQ. V lost 2 bases and J lost 0, with 8 bases in between. The CDR3 is 15 amino acids. The CDR3 coding sequence is TGTGCCAGCAGCTTAAGGGGGGCTAGCAATCAGCCCCAGCATTTT. It is translated as CASSLRGASNQPQHF.

The chain is built from TRBV6-5 and TRBJ2-2, with 8 bases that match TRBD1. The CDR3 totals 16 residues. CDR1 is MNHEY and CDR2 is SVGAGI in the germline V gene. The ends lost 4 bases at V and 1 base at J; junction bases unmatched: 5. Here the CDR3 DNA reads TGTGCCAGCAGTTTCGCCGGGACAGGGAACACCGGGGAGCTGTTTTTT. Translated, it gives CASSFAGTGNTGELFF.